The 26 T cell receptor beta chains reported below all come from one sample, sequenced in a study of blood T cell repertoires in COVID-19. Method: immunoSEQ multiplex PCR; TCRdb's copy keeps in-frame clones and lacks some. This table has roughly 250,000 clones, 82% appearing once. Specimen: peripheral blood. These receptors were obtained from a woman at least 80 years old with active or convalescent COVID-19.

The chain joins TRBV24-1 to TRBJ1-1; D is perhaps TRBD1 (6 bases). This CDR3 is built from 13 residues. The V gene lost 9 bases and the J gene lost 7 bases, with 17 bases spanning the gap. The germline V gene encodes CDR1 KGHDR and CDR2 SFDVKD. The CDR3 nucleotides are TGTGCCACCCGCCAGGGACAAAACGATGAAGCTTTCTTT. Protein sequence: CATRQGQNDEAFF.

V is TRBV2 and J is TRBJ1-2, with TRBD1 as a possible D gene (6 bases). Between the trimmed V and J ends, which lost 2 bases and 8 bases, there was a span of 15 bases. Germline CDR1 is SNHLY and CDR2 is FYNNEI. This CDR3 has 14 residues. The CDR3 DNA reads as TGTGCCAGCAGTGAAATAACAGGGTTGGAGGGCTACACCTTC. Its translation: CASSEITGLEGYTF.

V is TRBV29-1 and J is TRBJ1-6, with D possibly TRBD1 on 5 matching bases. Deletions cut 4 bases from V and 7 bases from J, with 14 bases between. CDR3 size: 14 residues. Germline V lookup: CDR1 SQVTM, CDR2 ANQGSEA. DNA for the CDR3: TGCAGCGTTGGTGGAGGGACCCCAAATTCACCCCTCCACTTT. This sequence encodes CSVGGGTPNSPLHF.

The rearrangement joins TRBV12-3 or TRBV12-4 to TRBJ1-2; D gene uncertain. The CDR3 consists of 13 residues. V was pared by 5 bases and J by 3 bases, with 10 bases between. For the CDR3, the DNA is TGTGCCAGCAGTGCCGGAGTTTACTATGGCTACACCTTC. Residues: CASSAGVYYGYTF.

The chain joins TRBV11-2 to TRBJ1-6; 8 bases map to TRBD1. The CDR3 loop spans 17 amino acids. CDR1 and CDR2 from the germline V gene are SGHAT and FQNNGV. V lost 4 bases and J lost 4; bases outside the gene matches: 9. CDR3 residues: CASSSGQAKNYNSPLHF. The CDR3 nucleotides are TGTGCCAGCAGCTCGGGACAGGCGAAAAATTATAATTCACCCCTCCACTTT.

The genes are TRBV6-2 or TRBV6-3 and TRBJ1-2; D unclear. Between the trimmed V and J ends, which lost 4 bases and 4 bases, there was a span of 10 bases. Germline-derived CDR1 and CDR2 are MNHEY and SVGEGT. The CDR3 has 13 amino acids. The CDR3 loop reads CASSSGLTYGYTF. The CDR3, as DNA: TGTGCCAGCAGTTCCGGTCTTACCTATGGCTACACCTTC.

In the case of this clone: The same CDR3 arises from other DNA sequences in this sample as well. V gene TRBV27 combines with J gene TRBJ2-7; 9 positions agree with TRBD2. The trim removed 2 bases at V and 4 bases at J, leaving 6 bases unmatched. The germline CDR1 and CDR2 sequences are MNHEY and SMNVEV (reference sequence). This CDR3 has 15 amino acids. The CDR3 sequence is CASSLAGGKSYEQYF. CDR3 DNA sequence: TGTGCCAGCAGTTTAGCGGGGGGGAAGTCGTACGAGCAGTACTTC.

The gene calls are TRBV7-9 and TRBJ2-1; D is perhaps TRBD1 (6 bases). CDR3 length: 14 amino acids. Trimming left V 5 bases short and J 4 bases short, with 12 bases between. Germline V gene lookup returns CDR1 SEHNR and CDR2 FQNEAQ (reference sequence). The CDR3 loop reads CASSQGTLYNEQFF. The CDR3 nucleotides read TGTGCCAGCAGCCAGGGGACCTTATACAATGAGCAGTTCTTC.

The chain employs TRBV4-1 and TRBJ2-6, with unresolved D. V was trimmed by 5 bases and J by 2 bases, leaving 16 bases between them. The germline V gene encodes CDR1 MGHRA and CDR2 YSYEKL. CDR3 length equals 17 residues. The DNA of the CDR3 is TGCGCCAGCAGCGGTAGGAGAGATCTTCCTGGGGCCAACGTCCTGACTTTC. This codes for CASSGRRDLPGANVLTF.

The chain has TRBV5-6 and TRBJ1-1, with D unclear. The CDR3 sequence is 14 residues long. Per germline, CDR1 SGHDT and CDR2 YYEEEE. V was trimmed by 3 bases and J by 0 bases, leaving 9 bases between them. The CDR3 DNA sequence: TGTGCCAGCAGCTCCCCGCGGTTGAACACTGAAGCTTTCTTT. Translated, it gives CASSSPRLNTEAFF.

The V gene is TRBV10-3, the J gene TRBJ1-6; tentatively, D is TRBD1 (6 bases). There are 14 residues in the CDR3. The germline gives CDR1 ENHRY, CDR2 SYGVKD. Trimming removed 3 bases at V and 8 bases at J, with 11 bases between. The CDR3 spells CAISEQGGDSPLHF. The CDR3 DNA is TGTGCCATCAGTGAACAGGGTGGGGATTCACCCCTCCACTTT.

The rearrangement joins TRBV4-1 to TRBJ2-1; 9 positions match TRBD2. Germline V gene data show CDR1 as MGHRA and CDR2 as YSYEKL. V shed 0 bases and J 4 bases; nucleotides not matched to a gene: 7. The CDR3 length is 17 residues. The CDR3 reads CASSQDLSGGPYNEQFF. The CDR3 nucleotides read TGCGCCAGCAGCCAAGATCTAAGCGGGGGGCCTTACAATGAGCAGTTCTTC.

The V call is TRBV28, the J call TRBJ2-7; D gene ambiguous. Trimming stripped 3 bases from V and 2 bases from J, with 5 bases between. Germline CDR1 MDHEN, CDR2 SYDVKM. The CDR3 extends over 12 amino acids. The CDR3 DNA reads as TGTGCCAGCAGTTTGTCAGCCTACGAGCAGTACTTC. It is translated as CASSLSAYEQYF. Filled out from reference TRBV28 and TRBJ2-7, the complete variable domain reads DVKVTQSSRYLVKRTGEKVFLECVQDMDHENMFWYRQDPGLGLRLIYFSYDVKMKEKGDIPEGYSVSREKKERFSLILESASTNQTSMYLCASSLSAYEQYFGPGTRLTVT.

As concerns this clone: The sample has other DNA sequences that encode this CDR3 too. The chain combines TRBV20-1 with TRBJ1-2; D gene ambiguous. CDR3 length equals 11 residues. With 3 bases removed from V and 7 bases from J, the gap between germline ends came to 9 bases. Germline V gene data show CDR1 as DFQATT and CDR2 as SNEGSKA (reference sequence). In DNA, the CDR3 is TGCAGTGCTAGTTCGGGGTTTGGCTACACCTTC. This codes for CSASSGFGYTF.

This clone was observed a handful of times. The rearrangement uses TRBV28 and TRBJ1-2, with D unresolved. Per germline, CDR1 MDHEN and CDR2 SYDVKM. This CDR3 comprises 15 residues. The V end was cut by 6 bases, the J end by 4 bases, with 18 bases between. The CDR3 nucleotides read TGTGCCAGCAGAACGATCTTGGGCAGATTCTATGGCTACACCTTC. It translates to CASRTILGRFYGYTF.

On this clone: At one end, the junction sequence differs from germline, possibly due to a read error. The chain combines TRBV7-9 with TRBJ1-4; D not resolved. Germline CDR1 SEHNR, CDR2 FQNEAQ (reference sequence). CDR3 length: 15 amino acids. DNA for the CDR3: TGTGTCAGCAGCTTCAACAGAGCTTTTAATGAAAAACTGTTTTTT. Translation gives CVSSFNRAFNEKLFF.

The rearrangement joins TRBV7-9 to TRBJ1-2; weak D call: TRBD1 (6 bases). The germline V gene has CDR1 SEHNR and CDR2 FQNEAQ (reference sequence). The CDR3 loop spans 15 amino acids. Trimming left V 5 bases short and J 8 bases short, with 21 bases between. CDR3: CASSIRRGQIDGYTF. CDR3 nucleotide sequence: TGTGCCAGCAGCATACGCCGAGGACAGATCGACGGCTACACCTTC.

The V gene is TRBV7-9, the J gene TRBJ2-7; TRBD1 might be the D (5 bases). The CDR3 consists of 15 residues. Germline CDR1 is SEHNR and CDR2 is FQNEAQ (reference sequence). V lost 5 bases to trimming and J lost 1 base, with 15 bases between them. In DNA, the CDR3 is TGTGCCAGCAGCGACAACCGGCAGGGATCCTACGAGCAGTACTTC. This sequence encodes CASSDNRQGSYEQYF.

The chain recombines TRBV10-3 with TRBJ2-6; D not certain. This CDR3 comprises 16 residues. Trimming took off 5 bases at V and 4 bases at J, with 15 bases between the two ends. In germline, CDR1 is ENHRY, CDR2 SYGVKD. The CDR3 sequence: CAISSVVVVGANVLTF. In DNA, the CDR3 is TGTGCCATCAGTAGCGTAGTGGTTGTGGGGGCCAACGTCCTGACTTTC.

The rearrangement links TRBV11-2 to TRBJ1-1; D call uncertain. The CDR3 runs to 12 residues. Trimming removed 9 bases from V and 0 bases from J, with 8 bases in between. CDR1 is SGHAT, CDR2 FQNNGV, per germline. The CDR3 DNA is TGTGCCAGTGGGAGGATGAACACTGAAGCTTTCTTT. This encodes CASGRMNTEAFF.

The chain is built from TRBV10-2 and TRBJ1-1; a possible D gene is TRBD1 (6 bases). Between the trimmed V and J ends, which lost 6 bases and 4 bases, there was a span of 12 bases. There are 13 residues in the CDR3. CDR1 WSHSY and CDR2 SAAADI come from the germline V gene. Here the CDR3 DNA reads TGCGCCAGCAGGACAGGTCGGGCCACTGAAGCTTTCTTT. Translation: CASRTGRATEAFF.

This clone has more than one count but fewer than ten. The chain has TRBV6-5 and TRBJ2-5; D not resolved. Trimming stripped 5 bases from V and 0 bases from J, with 10 bases between. The CDR3 extends over 14 amino acids. Germline V gives CDR1 MNHEY, CDR2 SVGAGI. CDR3 region: CASSIHRDQETQYF. The CDR3 DNA sequence: TGTGCCAGCAGTATACACCGGGACCAAGAGACCCAGTACTTC.

CDR3 sequence: CASSPYSGQGVGSYNEQFF. As DNA, the CDR3 is TGTGCCAGCTCACCATACTCGGGACAGGGGGTAGGCTCCTACAATGAGCAGTTCTTC. The chain couples TRBV18 to TRBJ2-1; 11 bases fit TRBD1. Germline-derived CDR1 and CDR2 are KGHSH and LQKENI. J lost 0 bases, V lost 2 bases, and 9 bases had no gene match. This CDR3 region has 19 residues.

For the CDR3, the DNA is TGTGCCAGCAGTCGACTAGCGGGGGCCACAGATACGCAGTATTTT. It encodes CASSRLAGATDTQYF. The gene calls are TRBV7-2 and TRBJ2-3; 12 nucleotides align to TRBD2. The junction had 3 bases not matched to a gene; V was cut back by 6 bases and J by 2 bases. The CDR3 length is 15 residues. Germline V gene sequence: CDR1 SGHTA, CDR2 FQGNSA.

This clone was picked up a small number of times. The chain uses TRBV3-1 (or the pseudogene TRBV3-2) and TRBJ1-6; D possibly corresponds to TRBD1 (5 bases). This CDR3 contains 15 residues. CDR1 and CDR2 from the germline V gene are LGHDT and YNNKEL (reference sequence). The V and J ends lost 3 bases and 8 bases respectively, with 14 bases between them. CDR3 DNA: TGTGCCAGCAGCCAGGTATGGGGGGGAGATTCACCCCTCCACTTT. It translates to CASSQVWGGDSPLHF.

The chain employs TRBV28 and TRBJ2-3, with a weak D call TRBD1 (5 bases). Trimming removed 2 bases at V and 8 bases at J, with 17 bases between. CDR3 length equals 15 residues. Looked up from germline, CDR1 is MDHEN and CDR2 is SYDVKM. CDR3 DNA: TGTGCCAGCAGTTTAGGAGTCAGGGTAACCGGTACGCAGTATTTT. This translates into CASSLGVRVTGTQYF.